The clone carrying this TCR beta chain turned up a few times. No antigen is known for it. This specimen belongs to a study of cytomegalovirus exposure and HLA in healthy donors. Study background: Tens of millions of unique TCR sequences came from HLA-typed donors in an early release.

Germline CDR1 and CDR2: SGDLS and YYNGEE. The CDR3 length is 15 residues. V was pared by 4 bases and J by 5 bases, with 9 bases of the junction left unmatched. Study-level results: Common viral pathogens seemed to be connected with several of the most significant clusters, according to a later analysis. TCR beta chains associated with HLA were, in a later analysis, more clonally expanded than equally common others.

Researchers ran the PCR with 60 Vbeta and 13 Jbeta primers. Sequenced by immunoSEQ multiplex PCR; TCRdb stores in-frame clones only, minus some. The data hold 84,000 or so clones, with under 85% observed a single time. The sequence was collected from a male donor in good health and CMV-seronegative. The sequencing sample was made of PBMCs. V is TRBV9 and J is TRBJ1-5, with 7 nucleotides matching TRBD1. The CDR3 loop is CASSSRQGPDQPQHF. Here the CDR3 DNA reads TGTGCCAGCAGCTCGAGACAGGGTCCCGATCAGCCCCAGCATTTT.